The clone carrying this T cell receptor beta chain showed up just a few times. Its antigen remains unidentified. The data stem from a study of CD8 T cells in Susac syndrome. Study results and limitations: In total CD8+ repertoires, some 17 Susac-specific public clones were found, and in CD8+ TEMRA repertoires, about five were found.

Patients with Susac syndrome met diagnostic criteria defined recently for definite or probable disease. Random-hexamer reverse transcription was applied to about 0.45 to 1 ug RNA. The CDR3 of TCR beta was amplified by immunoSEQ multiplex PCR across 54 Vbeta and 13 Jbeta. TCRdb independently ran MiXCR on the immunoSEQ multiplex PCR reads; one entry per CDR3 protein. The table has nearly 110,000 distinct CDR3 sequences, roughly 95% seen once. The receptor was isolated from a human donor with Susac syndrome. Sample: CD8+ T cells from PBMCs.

The CDR3 DNA reads TGTGCCAGTAGTCCGCAGGGGAACACTGAAGCTTTCTTT. Protein: CASSPQGNTEAFF. The chain links TRBV19 to TRBJ1-1, with TRBD1 as a possible D gene (5 bases). Germline V lookup: CDR1 LNHDA, CDR2 SQIVND (reference sequence). The CDR3 contains 13 residues. The V and J ends lost 5 bases and 1 base respectively, with 8 bases between them. Based on the CDR3 plus reference TRBV19 and TRBJ1-1, the full variable domain is DGGITQSPKYLFRKEGQNVTLSCEQNLNHDAMYWYRQDPGQGLRLIYYSQIVNDFQKGDIAEGYSVSREKKESFPLTVTSAQKNPTAFYLCASSPQGNTEAFFGQGTRLTVV.